The rows below give T cell receptor beta chains drawn from one sample of a study of shared clonotypes between healthy human individuals. Profiled with immunoSEQ multiplex PCR; TCRdb holds only in-frame clones, not every one. The table has about 2,100,000 clones, under 95% seen once. The sequencing input was naive CD8+ T cells from PBMCs. The receptors derive from a man younger than 35 in good health. Some clones in this sample may be carry-over from other donors' samples. Both conserved end residues are part of each CDR3. A D gene is named only where the DNA matches it firmly. A clone size is listed for some rows: how often the clone was seen (once, few, many), or a class if it is expanded.

v_call	clone_size	d_call	cdr3_length	j_call	cdr3_nt	cdr3_aa
TRBV5-1	-	-	15	TRBJ2-7	TGCGCCAGCAGCTTACCAAGTTCGGGACTGCGCGAGCAGTACTTC	CASSLPSSGLREQYF
TRBV5-1	-	-	16	TRBJ2-3	TGCGCCAGCAGCCGAGAGACTAGATCAATCACAGATACGCAGTATTTT	CASSRETRSITDTQYF
TRBV5-8	-	-	14	TRBJ2-7	TGTGCCAGCAGCTTGTTGGGGCAGCCTTACGAGCAGTACTTC	CASSLLGQPYEQYF
TRBV28	-	-	15	TRBJ1-1	TGTGCCAGCAGCGACGGGGGAGGGTGGGGCACTGAAGCTTTCTTT	CASSDGGGWGTEAFF
TRBV6-5	-	-	15	TRBJ1-1	TGTGCCAGCAGTTACTGGAGGGGAGCAAACACTGAAGCTTTCTTT	CASSYWRGANTEAFF
TRBV5-4	-	-	15	TRBJ1-1	TGTGCCAGTAGGGGGAGGCCAATGATGAACACTGAAGCTTTCTTT	CASRGRPMMNTEAFF
TRBV11-3	-	-	15	TRBJ2-1	TGTGCCAGCAGCCTGAGTGGGAGTCTTTACAATGAGCAGTTCTTC	CASSLSGSLYNEQFF
TRBV27	-	-	16	TRBJ2-5	TGTGCCAGCAGTTTACTCCGGACAGGCGGGGAGGGGACCCAGTACTTC	CASSLLRTGGEGTQYF
TRBV7-9	-	-	11	TRBJ2-3	TGTGCCAGCAGCGCCCAGGATACGCAGTATTTT	CASSAQDTQYF
TRBV29-1	-	-	12	TRBJ2-2	TGCAGCGTTGTGGGGGGCACCGGGGAGCTGTTTTTT	CSVVGGTGELFF
TRBV28	-	-	14	TRBJ2-7	TGTGCCAGCAGTGAAGGACTGGGTCACTACGAGCAGTACTTC	CASSEGLGHYEQYF
TRBV28	once	TRBD2	13	TRBJ2-1	TGTGCCAGCTCTCGTGAACTAGCGGTAGAGCAGTTCTTC	CASSRELAVEQFF
TRBV15	-	-	16	TRBJ2-7	TGTGCCACCAGCAGACCCCCACAGGGCGCGGAGTACGAGCAGTACTTC	CATSRPPQGAEYEQYF
TRBV2	-	TRBD1	14	TRBJ2-3	TGTGCCAGCACGACAGGGTTTAGCACAGATACGCAGTATTTT	CASTTGFSTDTQYF
TRBV19	-	-	19	TRBJ2-3	TGTGCCAGTAGTAGACAGCCTCAACAAACCTCTTTCGACACAGATACGCAGTATTTT	CASSRQPQQTSFDTDTQYF
TRBV5-4	-	-	14	TRBJ2-3	TGTGCCAGCAGCTTTCTCCTGGGGGGCGATACGCAGTATTTT	CASSFLLGGDTQYF
TRBV6-1	-	-	13	TRBJ2-2	TGTGCCAGCAGTGGGGCAGGGGTTGGAGAGCTGTTTTTT	CASSGAGVGELFF
TRBV5-1	-	TRBD1	15	TRBJ2-1	TGCGCCAGCAGCCCTCCGGGACAGGGTTACAATGAGCAGTTCTTC	CASSPPGQGYNEQFF
TRBV30	-	TRBD2	13	TRBJ2-1	TGTGCCTGTCTAGCGGAAACTGACAATGAGCAGTTCTTC	CACLAETDNEQFF
TRBV27	-	-	11	TRBJ2-3	TGTGCCAGCAGTCCAGGGGATACGCAGTATTTT	CASSPGDTQYF
TRBV4-3	-	-	15	TRBJ1-4	TGCGCCAGCAGCCAAGGTCGGGGTATTTATGAAAAACTGTTTTTT	CASSQGRGIYEKLFF
TRBV14	-	-	14	TRBJ1-2	TGTGCCAGCAGCCCCGTTTTCCTGCCCACGGGCTACACCTTC	CASSPVFLPTGYTF
TRBV7-8	once	TRBD1	15	TRBJ2-3	TGTGCCAGCAGCCCCCGACAGGGGAGCACAGATACGCAGTATTTT	CASSPRQGSTDTQYF
TRBV27	-	TRBD1	16	TRBJ2-7	TGTGCCAGCAGTTTATCTAGGGGAACAGGGGACTACGAGCAGTACTTC	CASSLSRGTGDYEQYF
TRBV11-3	once	-	16	TRBJ1-5	TGTGCCAGCAGCCCGGCCAAGGAGATCAAATCAAAGCCCCAGCATTTT	CASSPAKEIKSKPQHF
TRBV6-1	-	-	18	TRBJ1-5	TGTGCCAGCAGTGAGGGGGATAACCGGGGCTCAAGCAATCAGCCCCAGCATTTT	CASSEGDNRGSSNQPQHF
TRBV15	-	-	15	TRBJ2-3	TGTGCCACCAGCAATACAGGAGAAGAGGCAGATACGCAGTATTTT	CATSNTGEEADTQYF
TRBV29-1	-	-	13	TRBJ2-1	TGCAGCGTTGCACCTCCCTCCTACAATGAGCAGTTCTTC	CSVAPPSYNEQFF
TRBV4-1	once	-	14	TRBJ2-7	TGCGCCAGCAGCCAAGTGCAGAGAACCTACGAGCAGTACTTC	CASSQVQRTYEQYF
TRBV15	-	-	13	TRBJ2-7	TGTGCCACCACCGGGGGTCAGGGGAACGAGCAGTACTTC	CATTGGQGNEQYF
TRBV30	-	-	14	TRBJ2-1	TGTGCCTGGAGTGTACGCCCCTACCCCAATGAGCAGTTCTTC	CAWSVRPYPNEQFF